This T cell receptor (beta chain) was retrieved from a study of regulatory T cells in long-lasting Graves disease. Overall study: Graves' patients with a new diagnosis had received antithyroid drugs under 3 months. Study results and limitations: Persistent Graves' disease cases displayed lower TCR diversity than newly diagnosed ones. Study of thyroid tissue was not done, with only peripheral blood studied.

Regarding time point: newly diagnosed GD, antithyroid drugs for less than 3 months. Making the TCR library involved RNA that had been extracted from PBMCs. Graves' disease diagnoses used American Thyroid Association guidelines. With 5 bases clipped from V and 5 bases from J, the junction kept 9 bases outside the gene matches. CDR3 size: 15 residues. Germline CDR1 and CDR2: MNHEY and SVGEGT. Ten or more counts support this clonotype. Its antigen is still unknown. With iRepertoire HTBI primers and Arm-PCR of CDR3 regions, TCR beta libraries were built. Each CDR3 protein is one row after TCRdb ran MiXCR on the multiplex PCR reads. This table has approximately 300,000 distinct CDR3 sequences, more than 15% appearing once.

The specimen was peripheral blood mononuclear cells (PBMCs), collected at new diagnosis, from a patient treated with antithyroid drugs. This receptor was taken from a female donor with Graves disease. This chain uses TRBV6-2 or TRBV6-3 with TRBJ2-3, with 8 nucleotides matching TRBD2. The CDR3 sequence: CASSRTSLGGDTQYF. The CDR3 DNA follows: TGTGCCAGCAGTCGGACTAGCTTAGGGGGAGATACGCAGTATTTT.